The T cell receptor beta chain under discussion was sequenced for a study of cytomegalovirus exposure and HLA in healthy donors. The PCR had 60 Vbeta and 13 Jbeta primers. The data were produced by immunoSEQ multiplex PCR, yet TCRdb's version contains in-frame clones alone and is incomplete. The sample comprises some 110,000 clones, around 77% of which are singletons, and around 13% rests with the top ten. Trimming stripped 5 bases from V and 5 bases from J, with 7 bases between. The CDR3 sequence is 11 residues long. CDR1 is SEHNR, CDR2 FQNEAQ, per germline (reference sequence). Sequencing was done on a sample of PBMCs. This clonotype originated in a woman aged 40 to 49 in good health and CMV-seropositive. The V gene is TRBV7-9, the J gene TRBJ2-7; no clear D gene. The CDR3 DNA reads TGTGCCAGCAGCACAACAGACGAGCAGTACTTC. Amino acid sequence: CASSTTDEQYF.